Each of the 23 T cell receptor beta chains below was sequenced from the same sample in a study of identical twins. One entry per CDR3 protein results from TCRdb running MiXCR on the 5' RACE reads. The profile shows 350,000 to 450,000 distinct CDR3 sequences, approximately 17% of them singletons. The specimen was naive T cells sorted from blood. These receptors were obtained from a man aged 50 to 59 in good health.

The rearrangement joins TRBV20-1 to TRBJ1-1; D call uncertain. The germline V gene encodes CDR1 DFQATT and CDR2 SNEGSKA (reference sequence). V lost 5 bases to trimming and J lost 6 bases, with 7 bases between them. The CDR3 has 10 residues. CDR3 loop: CSAARAEAFF. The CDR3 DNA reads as TGCAGTGCTGCAAGGGCTGAAGCTTTCTTT.

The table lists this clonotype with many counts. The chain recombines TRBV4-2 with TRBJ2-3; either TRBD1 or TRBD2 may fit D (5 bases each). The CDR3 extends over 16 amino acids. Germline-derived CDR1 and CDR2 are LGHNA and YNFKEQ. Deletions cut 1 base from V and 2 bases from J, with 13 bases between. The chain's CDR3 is CASSQGGNTNTDTQYF. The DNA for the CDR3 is TGTGCCAGCAGCCAAGGGGGGAACACAAACACAGATACGCAGTATTTT.

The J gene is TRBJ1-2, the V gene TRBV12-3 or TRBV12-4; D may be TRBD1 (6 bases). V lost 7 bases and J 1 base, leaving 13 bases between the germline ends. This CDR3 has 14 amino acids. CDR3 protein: CASKNQGINYGYTF. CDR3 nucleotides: TGTGCCAGCAAAAACCAGGGGATTAACTATGGCTACACCTTC.

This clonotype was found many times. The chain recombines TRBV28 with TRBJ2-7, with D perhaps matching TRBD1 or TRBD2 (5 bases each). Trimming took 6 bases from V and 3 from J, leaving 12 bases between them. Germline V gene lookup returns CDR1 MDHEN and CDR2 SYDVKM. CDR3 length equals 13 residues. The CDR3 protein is CASRTGGLYEQYF. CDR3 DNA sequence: TGTGCCAGCAGGACTGGGGGTCTCTACGAGCAGTACTTC.

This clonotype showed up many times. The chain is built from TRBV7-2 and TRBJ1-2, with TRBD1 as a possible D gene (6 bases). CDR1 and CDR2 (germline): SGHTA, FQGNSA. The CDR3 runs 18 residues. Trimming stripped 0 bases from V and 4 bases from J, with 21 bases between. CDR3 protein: CASSLAENVGGLSYGYTF. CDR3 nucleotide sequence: TGTGCCAGCAGCTTAGCCGAAAACGTGGGGGGCCTAAGCTATGGCTACACCTTC.

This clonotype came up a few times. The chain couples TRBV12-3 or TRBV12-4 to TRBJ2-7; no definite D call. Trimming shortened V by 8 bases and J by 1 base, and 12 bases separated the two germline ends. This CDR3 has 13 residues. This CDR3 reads CASGSSESYEQYF. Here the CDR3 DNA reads TGTGCCAGCGGGTCTTCGGAATCCTACGAGCAGTACTTC.

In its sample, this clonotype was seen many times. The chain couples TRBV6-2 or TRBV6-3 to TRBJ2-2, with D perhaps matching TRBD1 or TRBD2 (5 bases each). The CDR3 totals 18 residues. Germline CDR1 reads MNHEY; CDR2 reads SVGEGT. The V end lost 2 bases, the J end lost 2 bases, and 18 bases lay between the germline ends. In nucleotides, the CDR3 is TGTGCCAGCAGTTACGGCATCCCGGGACGGCGTAACACCGGGGAGCTGTTTTTT. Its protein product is CASSYGIPGRRNTGELFF.

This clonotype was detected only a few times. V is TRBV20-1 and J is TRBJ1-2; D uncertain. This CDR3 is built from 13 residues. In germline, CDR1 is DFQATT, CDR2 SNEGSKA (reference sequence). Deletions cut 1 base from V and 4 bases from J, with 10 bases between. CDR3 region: CSARVPEGYGYTF. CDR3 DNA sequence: TGCAGTGCTAGAGTCCCCGAGGGCTATGGCTACACCTTC.

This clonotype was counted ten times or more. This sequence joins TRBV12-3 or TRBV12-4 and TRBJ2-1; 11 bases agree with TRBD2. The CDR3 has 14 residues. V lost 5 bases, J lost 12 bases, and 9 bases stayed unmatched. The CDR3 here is CASSAGTSGNGQFF. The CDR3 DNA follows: TGTGCCAGCAGTGCCGGGACTAGCGGAAACGGGCAGTTCTTC.

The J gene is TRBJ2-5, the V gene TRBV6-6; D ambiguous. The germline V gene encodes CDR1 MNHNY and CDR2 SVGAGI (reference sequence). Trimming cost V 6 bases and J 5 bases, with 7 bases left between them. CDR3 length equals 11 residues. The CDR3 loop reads CASRLQETQYF. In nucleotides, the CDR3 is TGTGCCAGCAGACTTCAGGAGACCCAGTACTTC.

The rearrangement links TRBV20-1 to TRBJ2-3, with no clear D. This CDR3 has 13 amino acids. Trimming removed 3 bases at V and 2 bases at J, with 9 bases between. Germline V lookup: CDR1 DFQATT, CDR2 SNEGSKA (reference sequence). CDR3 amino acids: CSASRTFTDTQYF. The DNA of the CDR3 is TGCAGTGCTAGCCGCACATTCACAGATACGCAGTATTTT.

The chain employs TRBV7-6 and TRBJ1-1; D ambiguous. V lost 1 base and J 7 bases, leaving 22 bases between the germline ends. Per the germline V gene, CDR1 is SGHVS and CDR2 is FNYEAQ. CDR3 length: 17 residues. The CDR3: CASSLEPLYGGRGEAFF. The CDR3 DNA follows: TGTGCCAGCAGCTTAGAACCGCTTTATGGTGGGCGGGGTGAAGCTTTCTTT.

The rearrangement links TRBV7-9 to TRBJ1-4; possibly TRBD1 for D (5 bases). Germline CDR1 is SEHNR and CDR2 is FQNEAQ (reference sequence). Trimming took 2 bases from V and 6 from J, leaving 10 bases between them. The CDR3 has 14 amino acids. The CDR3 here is CASSLLSRDEKLFF. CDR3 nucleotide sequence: TGTGCCAGCAGCTTATTGTCCAGGGATGAAAAACTGTTTTTT.

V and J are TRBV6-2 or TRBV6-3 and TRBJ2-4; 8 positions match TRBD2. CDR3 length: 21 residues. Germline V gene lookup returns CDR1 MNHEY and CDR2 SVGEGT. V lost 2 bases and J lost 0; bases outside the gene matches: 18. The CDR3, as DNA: TGTGCCAGCAGTTACCGTCCCATGTTTTGGGACGGGAGGGCAGCCAAAAACATTCAGTACTTC. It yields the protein CASSYRPMFWDGRAAKNIQYF.

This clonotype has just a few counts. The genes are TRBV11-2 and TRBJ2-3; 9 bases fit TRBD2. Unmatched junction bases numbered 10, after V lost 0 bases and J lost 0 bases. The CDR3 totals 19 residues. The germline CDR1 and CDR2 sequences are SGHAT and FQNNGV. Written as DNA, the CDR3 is TGTGCCAGCAGCTTAGATCAGCGGGAGGCGCGATCTAGCACAGATACGCAGTATTTT. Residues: CASSLDQREARSSTDTQYF.

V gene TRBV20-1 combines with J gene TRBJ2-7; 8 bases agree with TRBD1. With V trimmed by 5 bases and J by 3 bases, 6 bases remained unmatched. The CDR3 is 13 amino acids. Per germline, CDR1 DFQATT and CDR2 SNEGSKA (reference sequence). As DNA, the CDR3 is TGCAGTGCTGTGGACAGGGCGGGCTACGAGCAGTACTTC. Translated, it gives CSAVDRAGYEQYF.

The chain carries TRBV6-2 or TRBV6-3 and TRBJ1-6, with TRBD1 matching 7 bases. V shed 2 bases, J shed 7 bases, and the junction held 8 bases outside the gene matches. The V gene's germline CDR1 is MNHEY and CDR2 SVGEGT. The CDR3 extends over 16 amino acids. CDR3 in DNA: TGTGCCAGCAGTTACCGCGGACAGGAGACGAATTCACCCCTCCACTTT. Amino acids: CASSYRGQETNSPLHF.

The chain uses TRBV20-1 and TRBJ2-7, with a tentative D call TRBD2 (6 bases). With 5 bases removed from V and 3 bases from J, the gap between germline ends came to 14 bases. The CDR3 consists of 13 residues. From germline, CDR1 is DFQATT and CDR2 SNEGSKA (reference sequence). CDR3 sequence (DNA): TGCAGTGCTGAGGGGCGGGATTTCTACGAGCAGTACTTC. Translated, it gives CSAEGRDFYEQYF.

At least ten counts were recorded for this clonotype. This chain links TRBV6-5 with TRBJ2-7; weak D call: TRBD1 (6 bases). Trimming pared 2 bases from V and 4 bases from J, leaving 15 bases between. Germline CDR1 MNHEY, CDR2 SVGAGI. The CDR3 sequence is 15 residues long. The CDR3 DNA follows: TGTGCCAGCAGTTACGGCCCAGGGGAAAGGTACGAGCAGTACTTC. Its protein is CASSYGPGERYEQYF.

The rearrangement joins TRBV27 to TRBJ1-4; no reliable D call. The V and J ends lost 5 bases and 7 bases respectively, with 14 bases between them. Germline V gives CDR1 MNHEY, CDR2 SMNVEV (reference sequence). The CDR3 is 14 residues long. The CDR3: CASSPRWGGEKLFF. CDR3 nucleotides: TGTGCCAGCAGTCCCCGTTGGGGTGGTGAAAAACTGTTTTTT.

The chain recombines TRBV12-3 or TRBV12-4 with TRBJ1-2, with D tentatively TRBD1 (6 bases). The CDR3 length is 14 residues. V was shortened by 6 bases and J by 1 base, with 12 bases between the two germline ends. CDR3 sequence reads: CASRMEGGNYGYTF. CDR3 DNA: TGTGCCAGCAGGATGGAGGGGGGTAACTATGGCTACACCTTC.

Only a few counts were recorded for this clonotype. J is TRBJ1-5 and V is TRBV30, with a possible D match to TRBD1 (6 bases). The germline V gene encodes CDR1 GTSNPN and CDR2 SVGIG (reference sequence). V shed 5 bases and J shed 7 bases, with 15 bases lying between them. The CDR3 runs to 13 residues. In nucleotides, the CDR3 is TGTGCCTGGTCTACAGGGTTTGCGCAGCCCCAGCATTTT. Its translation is CAWSTGFAQPQHF.

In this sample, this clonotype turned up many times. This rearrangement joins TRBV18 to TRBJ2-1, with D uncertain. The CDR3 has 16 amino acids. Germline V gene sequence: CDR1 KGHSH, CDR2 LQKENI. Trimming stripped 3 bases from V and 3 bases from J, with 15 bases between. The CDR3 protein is CASSPTSRRNYNEQFF. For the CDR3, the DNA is TGTGCCAGCTCACCCACATCGCGAAGGAACTACAATGAGCAGTTCTTC.